A selection of T cell receptor beta chains follows, all from one sample in a study of T cell responses to AZD1222 COVID-19 vaccine. TCRdb keeps only in-frame clones here, not all; method: immunoSEQ multiplex PCR. The repertoire holds approximately 180,000 clones, with 88% as singletons. Here the sequenced sample was peripheral blood, taken on day 0 of AZD1222 vaccination. The receptors were sampled from an adult in good health. Each CDR3 is given with its conserved first and last residue. The D gene is left open where the match is weak. Clone size, where shown, is once, few, many, or a class for clones that have expanded.

cdr3_length: 14; clone_size: -; j_call: TRBJ2-7; v_call: TRBV10-2; d_call: -; cdr3_aa: CASSWRESSYEQYF; cdr3_nt: TGCGCCAGCAGTTGGAGGGAATCCTCCTACGAGCAGTACTTC
cdr3_length: 14; clone_size: -; j_call: TRBJ2-1; v_call: TRBV5-1; d_call: -; cdr3_aa: CASKGESLDNEQFF; cdr3_nt: TGCGCCAGCAAGGGCGAGTCCCTTGACAATGAGCAGTTCTTC
cdr3_length: 13; clone_size: -; j_call: TRBJ1-2; v_call: TRBV9; d_call: TRBD1; cdr3_aa: CASRDRDRVGYTF; cdr3_nt: TGTGCCAGCAGAGACAGGGATCGTGTTGGCTACACCTTC
cdr3_length: 15; clone_size: -; j_call: TRBJ2-3; v_call: TRBV7-3; d_call: -; cdr3_aa: CASSYDPSSTDTQYF; cdr3_nt: TGTGCCAGCAGCTACGACCCCTCTAGCACAGATACGCAGTATTTT
cdr3_length: 12; clone_size: -; j_call: TRBJ2-7; v_call: TRBV5-4; d_call: -; cdr3_aa: CASSTRVGEQYF; cdr3_nt: TGTGCCAGCAGCACCAGGGTTGGCGAGCAGTACTTC
cdr3_length: 14; clone_size: -; j_call: TRBJ1-2; v_call: TRBV19; d_call: -; cdr3_aa: CASSMIQGTLGYTF; cdr3_nt: TGTGCCAGTAGTATGATACAGGGAACCCTCGGCTACACCTTC
cdr3_length: 15; clone_size: -; j_call: TRBJ2-2; v_call: TRBV15; d_call: -; cdr3_aa: CATSRDYPGTGELFF; cdr3_nt: TGTGCCACCAGCAGGGACTATCCTGGCACCGGGGAGCTGTTTTTT
cdr3_length: 14; clone_size: -; j_call: TRBJ1-1; v_call: TRBV5-1; d_call: TRBD1; cdr3_aa: CASSLTGGTTEAFF; cdr3_nt: TGCGCCAGCAGCCTCACAGGGGGGACCACTGAAGCTTTCTTT
cdr3_length: 14; clone_size: -; j_call: TRBJ1-6; v_call: TRBV28; d_call: TRBD1; cdr3_aa: CASSAGGSYSPLHF; cdr3_nt: TGTGCCAGCAGCGCAGGGGGCAGCTATTCACCCCTCCACTTT
cdr3_length: 12; clone_size: -; j_call: TRBJ1-6; v_call: TRBV6-5; d_call: TRBD1; cdr3_aa: CASGTGESPLHF; cdr3_nt: TGTGCCAGCGGGACAGGTGAATCACCCCTCCACTTT
cdr3_length: 13; clone_size: -; j_call: TRBJ1-6; v_call: TRBV6-6; d_call: -; cdr3_aa: CASSYSLGSPLHF; cdr3_nt: TGTGCCAGCAGTTACAGTCTCGGTTCACCCCTCCACTTT
cdr3_length: 14; clone_size: -; j_call: TRBJ1-3; v_call: TRBV19; d_call: TRBD1; cdr3_aa: CASNRDSSGNTIYF; cdr3_nt: TGTGCCAGCAACCGGGACAGCTCTGGAAACACCATATATTTT
cdr3_length: 15; clone_size: -; j_call: TRBJ2-3; v_call: TRBV6-4; d_call: -; cdr3_aa: CASSDEGAGTDTQYF; cdr3_nt: TGTGCCAGCAGTGATGAAGGCGCCGGCACAGATACGCAGTATTTT
cdr3_length: 14; clone_size: -; j_call: TRBJ2-3; v_call: TRBV28; d_call: -; cdr3_aa: CASGYDSSTDTQYF; cdr3_nt: TGTGCCAGCGGCTATGACTCTAGCACAGATACGCAGTATTTT
cdr3_length: 16; clone_size: few; j_call: TRBJ1-2; v_call: TRBV12-5; d_call: TRBD1; cdr3_aa: CASGWAGQGNNYGYTF; cdr3_nt: TGTGCTAGTGGTTGGGCCGGACAGGGTAACAACTATGGCTACACCTTC
cdr3_length: 16; clone_size: -; j_call: TRBJ1-5; v_call: TRBV4-1; d_call: -; cdr3_aa: CASSQPPAGNSQPQHF; cdr3_nt: TGCGCCAGCAGCCAACCCCCGGCAGGGAATAGTCAGCCCCAGCATTTT
cdr3_length: 14; clone_size: -; j_call: TRBJ1-1; v_call: TRBV28; d_call: -; cdr3_aa: CASSFNVRGTEAFF; cdr3_nt: TGTGCCAGCAGTTTCAATGTTCGGGGAACTGAAGCTTTCTTT
cdr3_length: 15; clone_size: -; j_call: TRBJ1-4; v_call: TRBV5-1; d_call: TRBD1; cdr3_aa: CASTTGGSTNEKLFF; cdr3_nt: TGCGCCAGCACCACAGGGGGATCAACTAATGAAAAACTGTTTTTT
cdr3_length: 15; clone_size: -; j_call: TRBJ1-2; v_call: TRBV7-9; d_call: -; cdr3_aa: CASSNMDAPRYGYTF; cdr3_nt: TGTGCCAGCAGCAACATGGACGCACCGCGGTATGGCTACACCTTC
cdr3_length: 13; clone_size: -; j_call: TRBJ2-1; v_call: TRBV19; d_call: -; cdr3_aa: CATSRGSNGEQFF; cdr3_nt: TGTGCCACGAGCAGAGGGTCGAACGGTGAGCAGTTCTTC
cdr3_length: 15; clone_size: -; j_call: TRBJ2-7; v_call: TRBV6-1; d_call: -; cdr3_aa: CASSEGPLRTYEQYF; cdr3_nt: TGTGCCAGCAGCGAAGGGCCTTTACGCACCTACGAGCAGTACTTC
cdr3_length: 13; clone_size: -; j_call: TRBJ1-1; v_call: TRBV7-3; d_call: -; cdr3_aa: CASSSTRNTEAFF; cdr3_nt: TGTGCCAGCAGCTCGACCCGGAACACTGAAGCTTTCTTT
cdr3_length: 14; clone_size: -; j_call: TRBJ1-6; v_call: TRBV25-1; d_call: -; cdr3_aa: CASSEYGANSPLHF; cdr3_nt: TGTGCCAGCAGTGAATATGGGGCTAATTCACCCCTCCACTTT
cdr3_length: 16; clone_size: few; j_call: TRBJ1-3; v_call: TRBV10-3; d_call: -; cdr3_aa: CAIKLAGPNSGNTIYF; cdr3_nt: TGTGCCATCAAACTGGCCGGGCCTAACTCTGGAAACACCATATATTTT
cdr3_length: 11; clone_size: -; j_call: TRBJ1-4; v_call: TRBV15; d_call: -; cdr3_aa: CATRGVEKLFF; cdr3_nt: TGTGCCACCAGGGGGGTTGAAAAACTGTTTTTT
cdr3_length: 15; clone_size: many; j_call: TRBJ2-7; v_call: TRBV4-2; d_call: -; cdr3_aa: CASSQDAASSYEQYF; cdr3_nt: TGTGCCAGCAGCCAAGATGCCGCGAGCTCCTACGAGCAGTACTTC
cdr3_length: 12; clone_size: -; j_call: TRBJ1-2; v_call: TRBV27; d_call: -; cdr3_aa: CASSSPNYGYTF; cdr3_nt: TGTGCCAGCAGCTCCCCTAACTATGGCTACACCTTC
cdr3_length: 12; clone_size: once; j_call: TRBJ1-5; v_call: TRBV20-1; d_call: -; cdr3_aa: CSASGGEQPQHF; cdr3_nt: TGCAGTGCTAGTGGGGGGGAACAGCCCCAGCATTTT
cdr3_length: 15; clone_size: -; j_call: TRBJ2-7; v_call: TRBV4-1; d_call: -; cdr3_aa: CASSQVWRDSYEQYF; cdr3_nt: TGCGCCAGCAGCCAAGTTTGGCGGGACTCCTACGAGCAGTACTTC
cdr3_length: 14; clone_size: -; j_call: TRBJ2-1; v_call: TRBV2; d_call: -; cdr3_aa: CASSEALRRNEQFF; cdr3_nt: TGTGCCAGCAGTGAAGCGCTTCGGAGGAATGAGCAGTTCTTC
cdr3_length: 12; clone_size: -; j_call: TRBJ1-4; v_call: TRBV28; d_call: -; cdr3_aa: CATRDAYEKLFF; cdr3_nt: TGTGCCACCCGGGATGCGTATGAAAAACTGTTTTTT
cdr3_length: 15; clone_size: -; j_call: TRBJ2-3; v_call: TRBV2; d_call: -; cdr3_aa: CASSESRKSTDTQYF; cdr3_nt: TGTGCCAGCAGTGAAAGTCGGAAAAGCACAGATACGCAGTATTTT
cdr3_length: 13; clone_size: -; j_call: TRBJ1-2; v_call: TRBV19; d_call: -; cdr3_aa: CASRLQGNYGYTF; cdr3_nt: TGTGCCAGTAGACTACAGGGCAACTATGGCTACACCTTC
cdr3_length: 17; clone_size: -; j_call: TRBJ2-3; v_call: TRBV14; d_call: TRBD1; cdr3_aa: CASSQSRRTGGTDTQYF; cdr3_nt: TGTGCCAGCAGCCAATCTAGGCGGACAGGGGGCACAGATACGCAGTATTTT
cdr3_length: 14; clone_size: once; j_call: TRBJ1-2; v_call: TRBV19; d_call: TRBD1; cdr3_aa: CASSAQGGDYGYTF; cdr3_nt: TGTGCCAGTAGTGCGCAGGGGGGGGACTATGGCTACACCTTC
cdr3_length: 16; clone_size: -; j_call: TRBJ2-3; v_call: TRBV6-2/TRBV6-3; d_call: -; cdr3_aa: CASSYGGLPSTDTQYF; cdr3_nt: TGTGCCAGCAGTTACGGGGGACTGCCTAGCACAGATACGCAGTATTTT
cdr3_length: 15; clone_size: -; j_call: TRBJ1-6; v_call: TRBV11-1; d_call: -; cdr3_aa: CASSLVARTNSPLHF; cdr3_nt: TGTGCCAGCAGCTTAGTGGCACGGACCAATTCACCCCTCCACTTT
cdr3_length: 12; clone_size: -; j_call: TRBJ1-1; v_call: TRBV18; d_call: -; cdr3_aa: CASSPGATEAFF; cdr3_nt: TGTGCCAGCTCACCAGGGGCCACTGAAGCTTTCTTT
cdr3_length: 15; clone_size: -; j_call: TRBJ2-3; v_call: TRBV2; d_call: -; cdr3_aa: CASSESGPLTDTQYF; cdr3_nt: TGTGCCAGCAGTGAGTCAGGGCCCCTCACAGATACGCAGTATTTT
cdr3_length: 14; clone_size: -; j_call: TRBJ1-1; v_call: TRBV27; d_call: -; cdr3_aa: CASSPRRGDTEAFF; cdr3_nt: TGTGCCAGCAGTCCCCGCCGGGGGGACACTGAAGCTTTCTTT
cdr3_length: 18; clone_size: -; j_call: TRBJ1-1; v_call: TRBV2; d_call: TRBD1; cdr3_aa: CASSEIGQGEFLWTEAFF; cdr3_nt: TGTGCCAGCAGTGAGATTGGGCAGGGGGAATTTTTATGGACTGAAGCTTTCTTT
cdr3_length: 13; clone_size: -; j_call: TRBJ1-4; v_call: TRBV6-5; d_call: -; cdr3_aa: CASSFRPGEKLFF; cdr3_nt: TGTGCCAGCAGCTTCCGGCCGGGAGAGAAACTGTTTTTT
cdr3_length: 15; clone_size: few; j_call: TRBJ2-3; v_call: TRBV6-4; d_call: TRBD2; cdr3_aa: CASSPTSGGTDTQYF; cdr3_nt: TGTGCCAGCAGCCCGACTAGCGGGGGCACAGATACGCAGTATTTT
cdr3_length: 16; clone_size: once; j_call: TRBJ2-3; v_call: TRBV25-1; d_call: -; cdr3_aa: CASSEWASAGTDTQYF; cdr3_nt: TGTGCCAGCAGTGAATGGGCTAGCGCTGGCACAGATACGCAGTATTTT
cdr3_length: 14; clone_size: -; j_call: TRBJ2-1; v_call: TRBV9; d_call: TRBD2; cdr3_aa: CASSPGGGAYEQFF; cdr3_nt: TGTGCCAGCAGCCCCGGCGGGGGGGCTTATGAGCAGTTCTTC
cdr3_length: 16; clone_size: -; j_call: TRBJ2-7; v_call: TRBV5-1; d_call: -; cdr3_aa: CASSWNSGEVSYEQYF; cdr3_nt: TGCGCCAGCAGCTGGAATTCAGGGGAAGTCTCCTACGAGCAGTACTTC
cdr3_length: 13; clone_size: -; j_call: TRBJ2-7; v_call: TRBV14; d_call: -; cdr3_aa: CASSQGVNTPQYF; cdr3_nt: TGTGCCAGCAGCCAAGGGGTCAACACACCCCAGTACTTC
cdr3_length: 15; clone_size: once; j_call: TRBJ2-4; v_call: TRBV29-1; d_call: -; cdr3_aa: CSVEDRGRGRNIQYF; cdr3_nt: TGCAGCGTTGAAGATCGGGGACGCGGGCGGAACATTCAGTACTTC
cdr3_length: 16; clone_size: -; j_call: TRBJ1-6; v_call: TRBV19; d_call: -; cdr3_aa: CASSMRGGIGGSPLHF; cdr3_nt: TGTGCCAGTAGTATGCGGGGGGGGATAGGAGGCTCACCCCTCCACTTT
cdr3_length: 14; clone_size: -; j_call: TRBJ2-7; v_call: TRBV6-2/TRBV6-3; d_call: -; cdr3_aa: CASSYSSPRGEQYF; cdr3_nt: TGTGCCAGCAGTTACTCGAGCCCGAGGGGCGAGCAGTACTTC
cdr3_length: 12; clone_size: -; j_call: TRBJ2-3; v_call: TRBV7-6; d_call: -; cdr3_aa: CASSLLSDTQYF; cdr3_nt: TGTGCCAGCAGCCTGCTCTCGGATACGCAGTATTTT
cdr3_length: 15; clone_size: -; j_call: TRBJ1-2; v_call: TRBV28; d_call: -; cdr3_aa: CASSLTYSSNYGYTF; cdr3_nt: TGTGCCAGCAGTTTAACGTACAGTTCTAACTATGGCTACACCTTC
cdr3_length: 12; clone_size: -; j_call: TRBJ1-6; v_call: TRBV6-5; d_call: -; cdr3_aa: CASATANSPLHF; cdr3_nt: TGTGCCAGCGCGACCGCTAATTCACCCCTCCACTTT
cdr3_length: 12; clone_size: once; j_call: TRBJ1-5; v_call: TRBV19; d_call: -; cdr3_aa: CASSPRGQPQHF; cdr3_nt: TGTGCCAGTAGTCCCAGGGGTCAGCCCCAGCATTTT
cdr3_length: 14; clone_size: -; j_call: TRBJ2-2; v_call: TRBV7-9; d_call: -; cdr3_aa: CASSLESGPGELFF; cdr3_nt: TGTGCCAGCAGCTTAGAGTCCGGGCCCGGGGAGCTGTTTTTT
cdr3_length: 13; clone_size: -; j_call: TRBJ2-7; v_call: TRBV5-1; d_call: -; cdr3_aa: CASSLAGRYEQYF; cdr3_nt: TGCGCCAGCAGCTTAGCAGGAAGATACGAGCAGTACTTC
cdr3_length: 14; clone_size: -; j_call: TRBJ1-4; v_call: TRBV5-6; d_call: -; cdr3_aa: CASSSEGTAEKLFF; cdr3_nt: TGTGCCAGCAGCTCCGAAGGGACTGCCGAAAAACTGTTTTTT
cdr3_length: 14; clone_size: few; j_call: TRBJ1-1; v_call: TRBV4-3; d_call: TRBD1; cdr3_aa: CASSRQTGLAEAFF; cdr3_nt: TGCGCCAGCAGCCGCCAGACAGGGCTAGCTGAAGCTTTCTTT
cdr3_length: 15; clone_size: -; j_call: TRBJ1-4; v_call: TRBV10-1; d_call: TRBD1; cdr3_aa: CASPNRQGVREKLFF; cdr3_nt: TGCGCCAGCCCAAATCGACAGGGAGTAAGAGAAAAACTGTTTTTT